The TCR beta chain under discussion was sequenced for a study of blood T cells in healthy people across ages. The study's findings and limits: The donors' CMV status was not determined, possibly confounding changes in expanded clonotypes. TCR beta diversity correlated strongly with naive T cell percentage. Among long-lived donors, naive CD4+ cells were more numerous and diversity higher than in aged donors.

The use of a sample-barcoded 5' primer and a J-beta primer mix characterized a second PCR of roughly 6 to 11 cycles. TCRdb ran MiXCR on the 5' RACE reads and lists one entry per CDR3 protein. The table lists about a million distinct CDR3 sequences, 35% to 40% of them singletons, with around 12% in the top ten. About this clonotype itself: The antigen remains unidentified.

The V gene lost 2 bases and the J gene lost 5 bases, with 12 bases spanning the gap. The CDR3 contains 14 residues. CDR1 MNHEY and CDR2 SVGAGI come from the germline V gene. The receptor was isolated from a man younger than 35 in good health. The chain links TRBV6-5 to TRBJ1-1; a possible D gene is TRBD1 (6 bases). The sample comprised blood. The CDR3 loop reads CASSYGSGATEAFF. The CDR3 DNA reads TGTGCCAGCAGTTACGGGTCAGGGGCAACTGAAGCTTTCTTT.